One and the same sample provided the 11 T cell receptor beta chains below, sequenced in a study of T cells in Graves' hyperthyroidism and ophthalmopathy. Amplification yielded TCR beta CDR3 regions, with RNA transcripts as the source. The TCR CDR3 was amplified in a first-round RT-PCR using the HTBI primer set. TCRdb fed the multiplex PCR reads into MiXCR, producing one record per CDR3 protein. Of roughly 200,000 distinct CDR3 sequences detected, around 19% appear once; the ten largest clones hold about 41%. The specimen sequenced was blood. Source of these receptors: a man aged 40-49 years with Graves' hyperthyroidism.

The table lists this clonotype with a few counts. The rearrangement links TRBV15 to TRBJ2-2, with a tentative D call TRBD2 (6 bases). Germline V gene sequence: CDR1 LNHNV, CDR2 YYDKDF (reference sequence). V lost 5 bases and J lost 2, with 12 bases in between. This CDR3 has 15 residues. The CDR3 is CATSGGTENTGELFF. The CDR3 nucleotides are TGTGCCACCAGCGGAGGGACGGAAAACACCGGGGAGCTGTTTTTT. The full variable domain, rest sourced from reference TRBV15 and TRBJ2-2, is DAMVIQNPRYQVTQFGKPVTLSCSQTLNHNVMYWYQQKSSQAPKLLFHYYDKDFNNEADTPDNFQSRRPNTSFCFLDIRSPGLGDTAMYLCATSGGTENTGELFFGEGSRLTVL.

V is TRBV7-2 and J is TRBJ2-5, with 8 bases identical to TRBD1. V was pared by 4 bases and J by 5 bases, with 6 bases of the junction left unmatched. Germline V CDR1 and CDR2: SGHTA, FQGNSA. There are 14 residues in the CDR3. This CDR3 is CASSSHQGAETQYF. The CDR3 nucleotides read TGTGCCAGCAGCTCGCACCAGGGGGCTGAGACCCAGTACTTC.

As for this clonotype: A much larger clone lies one base from this, so it may be a read error. The chain is built from TRBV6-5 and TRBJ2-2; D gene unclear. The CDR3 runs to 14 residues. Germline CDR1 and CDR2: MNHEY and SVGAGI. The DNA of the CDR3 is TGTGCCAACAGTTACTCGTCAGGTTCCGGGGAGCTGTTTTTT. This sequence encodes CANSYSSGSGELFF.

This clonotype occurred many times. The chain uses TRBV30 and TRBJ2-2; tentatively, D is TRBD1 (5 bases). CDR3 length: 13 residues. Per germline, CDR1 GTSNPN and CDR2 SVGIG (reference sequence). V lost 0 bases, J lost 6 bases, and 8 bases lay in between. CDR3 bases: TGTGCCTGGAGTGTAGGGGTACCCGGGGAGCTGTTTTTT. Its translation is CAWSVGVPGELFF.

As concerns this clonotype: With a much larger clone just one base away, this may be a read error. J is TRBJ2-1 and V is TRBV12-3 or TRBV12-4, with 7 nucleotides matching TRBD1. Unmatched junction bases numbered 12, after V lost 5 bases and J lost 5 bases. The CDR3 spans 16 residues. CDR3 amino acids: CASSPGTEVTNNEQFF. The CDR3 nucleotides are TGTGCCAGCAGTCCCGGGACAGAGGTAACAAACAATGAGCAGTTCTTC.

The table lists this clonotype with many counts. The gene calls are TRBV11-1 and TRBJ2-1; no clear D. Trimming took 5 bases from V and 6 from J, leaving 14 bases between them. Germline V gene lookup returns CDR1 SGHAT and CDR2 FQDESV (reference sequence). The CDR3 loop spans 14 amino acids. CDR3 coding DNA: TGTGCCAGCAGCCTTTCCGAGACGAGCAATGAGCAGTTCTTC. Translating it yields CASSLSETSNEQFF.

This clonotype has ten or more counts. The V gene is TRBV2, the J gene TRBJ2-5; D may be TRBD2 (5 bases). The V and J ends lost 6 bases and 5 bases respectively, with 16 bases between them. Germline assignment: CDR1 SNHLY and CDR2 FYNNEI. The CDR3 spans 14 residues. The CDR3 loop is CASSPRRGRETQYF. Here the CDR3 DNA reads TGTGCCAGCAGCCCCCGCCGAGGGCGGGAGACCCAGTACTTC.

At least ten counts were recorded for this clonotype. The chain is built from TRBV7-2 and TRBJ1-6; 8 bases fit TRBD1. This CDR3 has 16 residues. Per the germline V gene, CDR1 is SGHTA and CDR2 is FQGNSA. J gave up 8 bases and V 5 bases, and 11 bases lay outside the gene matches. The CDR3, as DNA: TGTGCCAGCAGCACAAGACAGGGGCTCGGCGATTCACCCCTCCACTTT. Encoded protein: CASSTRQGLGDSPLHF.

Many counts were recorded for this clonotype. CDR3 residues: CASSTSGAGYNEQFF. CDR3 DNA sequence: TGTGCCAGCAGCACCTCAGGGGCGGGCTACAATGAGCAGTTCTTC. This chain connects TRBV7-9 to TRBJ2-1; a possible D gene is TRBD1 (6 bases). CDR3 size: 15 residues. Germline V gene data show CDR1 as SEHNR and CDR2 as FQNEAQ (reference sequence). Deletions cut 5 bases from V and 3 bases from J, with 14 bases between.

This clonotype has a handful of counts. The rearrangement links TRBV6-5 to TRBJ1-5; D is possibly TRBD1 (5 bases). Trimming took 0 bases from V and 6 from J, leaving 9 bases between them. Germline CDR1 and CDR2: MNHEY and SVGAGI. The CDR3 covers 14 residues. The CDR3: CASSYSAGSQPQHF. For the CDR3, the DNA is TGTGCCAGCAGTTACTCCGCAGGGAGTCAGCCCCAGCATTTT.

The J gene is TRBJ1-1, the V gene TRBV9; 8 nucleotides line up with TRBD1. V dropped 4 bases and J dropped 0; count of bases not matched to a gene: 8. The CDR3 has 16 residues. CDR1 is SGDLS, CDR2 YYNGEE, per germline. This CDR3 is CASSPERQGLNTEAFF. CDR3 DNA: TGTGCCAGCAGCCCCGAAAGACAGGGGCTGAACACTGAAGCTTTCTTT.